Sequencing of this T cell receptor (beta chain) was carried out in a study of blood T cell repertoires in COVID-19. The wider study: Donors in the United States, Italy and Spain gave samples during acute or convalescent COVID-19. Sources were T cells, B-cell-depleted T cells, or PBMCs; the material itself was cDNA or gDNA.

Original analysis: Amplification of reference gene primers was used by the study to estimate nucleated cell counts. The repertoire was sequenced with immunoSEQ multiplex PCR; TCRdb's copy has only in-frame clones and lacks some. D and trimming come from the DNA, and the V and J calls and clone size come from that table. The sample lists more than 100,000 clones; 89% were seen once. V was pared by 0 bases and J by 5 bases, with 8 bases between. Germline V gene sequence: CDR1 SGDLS, CDR2 YYNGEE. CDR3 size: 14 residues. The sequence was collected from a woman aged 55-70 years with acute or convalescent COVID-19. The sequenced sample consisted of peripheral blood. The chain is built from TRBV9 and TRBJ2-2; D not certain. The CDR3 nucleotides read TGTGCCAGCAGCGTAGCTACGAGTACCGGGGAGCTGTTTTTT. This gives the protein CASSVATSTGELFF.